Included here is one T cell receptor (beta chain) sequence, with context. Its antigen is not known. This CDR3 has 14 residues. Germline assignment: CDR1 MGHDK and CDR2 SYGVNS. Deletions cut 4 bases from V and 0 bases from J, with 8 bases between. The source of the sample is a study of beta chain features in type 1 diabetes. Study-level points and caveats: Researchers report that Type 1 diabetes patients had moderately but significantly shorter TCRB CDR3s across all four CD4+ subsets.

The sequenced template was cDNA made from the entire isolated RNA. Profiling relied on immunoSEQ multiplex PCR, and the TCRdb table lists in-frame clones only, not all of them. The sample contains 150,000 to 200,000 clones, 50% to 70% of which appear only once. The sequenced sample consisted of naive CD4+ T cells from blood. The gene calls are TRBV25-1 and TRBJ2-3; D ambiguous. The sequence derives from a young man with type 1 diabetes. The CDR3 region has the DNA TGTGCCAGCAGTGGGCAGACTAGCACAGATACGCAGTATTTT. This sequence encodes CASSGQTSTDTQYF.